The rows below give T cell receptor beta chains drawn from one sample of a study of T cell repertoires in cytomegalovirus infection. TCRdb used MiXCR to reprocess the reads, holding one entry per CDR3 protein. This sample has some 920,000 distinct CDR3 sequences; 30% to 40% occur once, and the top ten carry roughly an eighth. For these TCRs, the target antigens are not known. The specimen comprised cultured CD8+ T cells from PBMCs, sampled from culture after CMV antigen stimulation. The source is a human donor in good health (CMV status not recorded). Some clones in this sample may be carry-over from other donors' samples. Both conserved end residues are part of each CDR3. A D gene is named only where the DNA matches it firmly. Only some rows state a clone size, as once, few, many or a class for expanded clones.

DNA | CDR3 | size | V | D | J
TGTGCCAGCTCACCAGAGGGCAGGGCAGGGAATGAGCAGTTCTTC | CASSPEGRAGNEQFF | NA | TRBV18 | NA | TRBJ2-1
TGTGCTAGTGGACCGGACACGCACTCCTACAATGAGCAGTTCTTC | CASGPDTHSYNEQFF | few | TRBV12-5 | NA | TRBJ2-1
TGTGCCAGCAGTTACTTAGGGACAGACCAAGAGACCCAGTACTTC | CASSYLGTDQETQYF | NA | TRBV6-5 | TRBD1 | TRBJ2-5
TGTGCCAGCAGCTACCAACCCATGACCGGACGTTCGAACACCGGGGAGCTGTTTTTT | CASSYQPMTGRSNTGELFF | NA | TRBV2 | NA | TRBJ2-2
TGTGCCAGCAGCTTCCCCCGCAAAGGGGCAGATACGCAGTATTTT | CASSFPRKGADTQYF | many | TRBV7-8 | NA | TRBJ2-3
TGTGCCAGCAGCTTAGGGGACAGGGGATACGGCAATCAGCCCCAGCATTTT | CASSLGDRGYGNQPQHF | few | TRBV28 | TRBD1 | TRBJ1-5
TGTGCCACCAGAAAGTTTGAGGCGTCAACTGGGGTCCACACCACAGATACGCAGTATTTT | CATRKFEASTGVHTTDTQYF | NA | TRBV24-1 | NA | TRBJ2-3
TGTGCCAGCAGCCCTCCTAAGAACACTGAAGCTTTCTTT | CASSPPKNTEAFF | many | TRBV7-9 | NA | TRBJ1-1
TGTGCCAGCAGCTTTTCCGGGACTAGTTTTTATTCCTACGAGCAGTACTTC | CASSFSGTSFYSYEQYF | NA | TRBV5-6 | TRBD2 | TRBJ2-7
TGTGCCAGCAGTTACGGCCAGGGAGTCGTTGGCTACACCTTC | CASSYGQGVVGYTF | NA | TRBV6-5 | NA | TRBJ1-2
TGTGCCAGCAGTTTATCATGGCAGGGGGGGTTGGGTGAGCAGTTCTTC | CASSLSWQGGLGEQFF | NA | TRBV27 | NA | TRBJ2-1
TGTGCCACCAGCAGAGGGTCAGCGGGGGGTTACAATGAGCAGTTCTTC | CATSRGSAGGYNEQFF | NA | TRBV15 | TRBD2 | TRBJ2-1
TGTGCCAGCGGGGTCATCACCCAGCATTTT | CASGVITQHF | NA | TRBV6-1 | NA | TRBJ1-5
TGTGCCAGCTCACCACTAGGGCAGGGGCCTGGCTATGGCTACACCTTC | CASSPLGQGPGYGYTF | NA | TRBV18 | NA | TRBJ1-2
TGTGCCAGCAGTTACGCGGGGTGGGATCAGCCCCAGCATTTT | CASSYAGWDQPQHF | few | TRBV6-2/TRBV6-3 | NA | TRBJ1-5
TGTGCCAGCAGCACCGGGACTAGCGGCCCTAGCACAGATACGCAGTATTTT | CASSTGTSGPSTDTQYF | many | TRBV7-2 | TRBD2 | TRBJ2-3
TGTGCCAGTAGTATTATTAGCGGGGGCACAGATACGCAGTATTTT | CASSIISGGTDTQYF | NA | TRBV19 | TRBD2 | TRBJ2-3
TGTGTCAGCAGCTTAGCGGGGGGTAACAATGAGCAGTTCTTC | CVSSLAGGNNEQFF | NA | TRBV7-6 | TRBD2 | TRBJ2-1
TGTGCCAGCAGTGAAAAAGCGGGGGGATACAATGAGCAGTTCTTC | CASSEKAGGYNEQFF | NA | TRBV6-1 | TRBD2 | TRBJ2-1
TGTGCCAGCAGCACACATAGCGGAGAAGAGACCCAGTACTTC | CASSTHSGEETQYF | NA | TRBV7-9 | NA | TRBJ2-5
TGTGCCAGCAGCCCCGGTGTGGCGGACCAAGAGACCCAGTACTTC | CASSPGVADQETQYF | many | TRBV7-2 | NA | TRBJ2-5
TGTGCCATCAGGCTCCGGACCGACGAGCAGTACTTC | CAIRLRTDEQYF | NA | TRBV10-3 | NA | TRBJ2-7